What follows describes a single T cell receptor beta chain. Its matching antigen is unknown. These data are taken from a study of T cells in Graves' hyperthyroidism and ophthalmopathy. Study-wide findings and caveats: Onset of ophthalmopathy came a median approximately 6.8 months after the model predicted it. Most thyroid clonotypes with frequency above 0.001 were detected in blood.

The TCR beta CDR3 regions underwent amplification using RNA transcripts as the source. Carried out on the TCR CDR3, a first-round RT-PCR used the HTBI primer set. TCRdb reprocessed the multiplex PCR reads with MiXCR, giving one entry per CDR3 protein. The sample lists about 610,000 distinct CDR3 sequences; about 43% were seen once. The receptor's source is a woman aged 18-29 years with Graves' hyperthyroidism. The sequenced sample consisted of peripheral blood or thyroid tissue (not recorded which).

CDR3 sequence (DNA): TGTGCCAGCAGTTTATCCAGGGGCGGGGAGCAGTACTTC. Its translation: CASSLSRGGEQYF. This chain joins TRBV7-6 and TRBJ2-7, with D possibly TRBD1 on 6 matching bases. CDR3 length: 13 residues. The germline gives CDR1 SGHVS, CDR2 FNYEAQ. Trimming cost V 6 bases and J 7 bases, with 16 bases left between them. The complete variable domain, with remaining parts taken from reference TRBV7-6 and TRBJ2-7, reads GAGVSQSPRYKVTKRGQDVALRCDPISGHVSLYWYRQALGQGPEFLTYFNYEAQQDKSGLPNDRFSAERPEGSISTLTIQRTEQRDSAMYRCASSLSRGGEQYFGPGTRLTVT.